The sequence of this T cell receptor beta chain was determined in a study of metastatic and nonmetastatic thyroid tumors. Background on the study: The comparison covered peripheral blood and tumor or nodule tissue in malignant and benign thyroid patients.

TCRdb re-analyzed the PCR reads through MiXCR. The sample comprises just over 20,000 clones, roughly a third of which are singletons, and about 30% rests with the top ten. A note on this clone: The target antigen is unknown.

Study-wide results and limits: Malignant tumors reportedly showed significantly higher TCR beta diversity than benign nodules in both blood and tumor.

No treatment of any kind had been given to any patient before thyroid surgery. The sequencing sample was made of tumor tissue. The clonotype comes from a female donor with papillary thyroid cancer or a benign thyroid nodule (not recorded which). Some clones in this sample may be carry-over from other donors' samples.

The CDR3: CASSGGLAGETPYEQYF. The CDR3 nucleotides read TGTGCCAGCAGTGGGGGACTAGCGGGAGAGACCCCCTACGAGCAGTACTTC. The genes are TRBV2 and TRBJ2-7; TRBD2 agrees at 14 bases. J was trimmed by 2 bases and V by 4 bases; bases with no gene match: 7. CDR1 SNHLY and CDR2 FYNNEI come from the germline V gene. The CDR3 runs to 17 residues.